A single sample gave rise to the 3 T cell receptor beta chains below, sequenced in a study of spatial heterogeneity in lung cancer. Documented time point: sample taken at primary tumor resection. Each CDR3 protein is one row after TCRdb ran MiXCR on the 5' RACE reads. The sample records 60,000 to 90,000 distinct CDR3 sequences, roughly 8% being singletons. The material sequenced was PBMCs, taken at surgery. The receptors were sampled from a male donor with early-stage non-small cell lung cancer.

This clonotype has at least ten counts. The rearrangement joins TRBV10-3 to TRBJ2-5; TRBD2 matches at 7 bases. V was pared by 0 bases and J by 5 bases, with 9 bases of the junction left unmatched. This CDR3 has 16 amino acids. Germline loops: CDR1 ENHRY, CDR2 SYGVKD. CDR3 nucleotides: TGTGCCATCAGTGAGTCGACCGCTAGCGGAGGGGAGACCCAGTACTTC. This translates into CAISESTASGGETQYF.

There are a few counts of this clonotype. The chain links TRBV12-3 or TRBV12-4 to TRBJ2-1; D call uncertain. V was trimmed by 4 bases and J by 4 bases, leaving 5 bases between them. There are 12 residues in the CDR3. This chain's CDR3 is CASSSEYNEQFF. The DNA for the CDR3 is TGTGCCAGCAGTTCGGAATACAATGAGCAGTTCTTC.

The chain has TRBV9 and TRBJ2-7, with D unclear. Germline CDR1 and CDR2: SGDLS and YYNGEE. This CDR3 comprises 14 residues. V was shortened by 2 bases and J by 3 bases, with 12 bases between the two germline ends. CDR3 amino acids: CASSVEPNYYEQYF. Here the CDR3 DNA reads TGTGCCAGCAGCGTGGAACCCAATTACTACGAGCAGTACTTC.